These 16 T cell receptor beta chains share one sample of origin, sequenced in a study of blood T cell repertoires in COVID-19. Measured with immunoSEQ multiplex PCR; TCRdb has only the in-frame clones, and not every one. This table holds about 76,000 clones, 80% to 90% found once. The sample consisted of peripheral blood. The source of these receptors is a human donor in a cohort sampled during active COVID-19.

The V gene is TRBV4-1, the J gene TRBJ2-3, with 8 positions matching TRBD1. Germline V CDR1 and CDR2: MGHRA, YSYEKL. The J segment lost 1 base and the V segment lost 5 bases, leaving 5 bases of the junction unmatched. The CDR3 sequence is 15 residues long. CDR3 region: CASSYQGAGTDTQYF. The CDR3 region has the DNA TGCGCCAGCAGCTACCAGGGGGCGGGCACAGATACGCAGTATTTT.

The chain recombines TRBV10-3 with TRBJ1-1; the match to TRBD1 covers 8 bases. Unmatched junction bases numbered 8, after V lost 7 bases and J lost 4 bases. Germline V gene lookup returns CDR1 ENHRY and CDR2 SYGVKD. The CDR3 length is 14 residues. CDR3 region: CAIKTQGAGTEAFF. In DNA form, the CDR3 reads TGTGCCATCAAGACTCAGGGGGCAGGCACTGAAGCTTTCTTT.

The chain combines TRBV27 with TRBJ1-1; perhaps TRBD1 as D (6 bases). CDR1 and CDR2 from the germline V gene are MNHEY and SMNVEV (reference sequence). The length of the CDR3 is 16 residues. Deletions cut 2 bases from V and 1 base from J, with 14 bases between. CDR3 nucleotide sequence: TGTGCCAGCAGTTTAGATCTCGGGGGGCGGAACACTGAAGCTTTCTTT. Protein: CASSLDLGGRNTEAFF.

Only a few counts were recorded for this clone. The gene calls are TRBV6-1 and TRBJ1-6; D gene unclear. V shed 2 bases and J shed 12 bases, with 11 bases lying between them. This CDR3 contains 13 residues. Germline V gene data show CDR1 as MNHNS and CDR2 as SASEGT. The CDR3 sequence is CASSELGSGPLHF. CDR3 nucleotide sequence: TGTGCCAGCAGTGAACTGGGCTCTGGACCCCTCCACTTT.

V and J are TRBV2 and TRBJ2-1; TRBD1 agrees at 7 bases. This CDR3 has 15 residues. V was clipped by 4 bases and J by 2 bases; unmatched bases: 5. CDR1 and CDR2 from the germline V gene are SNHLY and FYNNEI. CDR3: CASSGGGLPYNEQFF. CDR3 sequence (DNA): TGTGCCAGCAGTGGAGGGGGCCTCCCCTACAATGAGCAGTTCTTC.

The CDR3: CASREQERGSYEQYF. The CDR3 nucleotides read TGTGCCAGCAGGGAGCAAGAGCGGGGCTCCTACGAGCAGTACTTC. The chain uses TRBV2 and TRBJ2-7, with 7 positions matching TRBD2. The V segment lost 6 bases and the J segment 0 bases; nucleotides outside the gene matches: 8. Germline V gene sequence: CDR1 SNHLY, CDR2 FYNNEI. The CDR3 extends over 15 amino acids.

In this sample, this clone turned up a few times. This sequence joins TRBV7-2 and TRBJ2-6; 9 nucleotides match TRBD1. The CDR3 length is 17 residues. The germline V gene has CDR1 SGHTA and CDR2 FQGNSA. V shed 7 bases and J 2 bases; nucleotides not matched to a gene: 9. The CDR3 bases are TGTGCCAGCATCCCGGGACAGGGTTCAACTGGGGCCAACGTCCTGACTTTC. The encoded protein is CASIPGQGSTGANVLTF.

V usage is TRBV3-1 (or the pseudogene TRBV3-2) and J usage is TRBJ2-1; 11 bases fit TRBD1. The trim removed 6 bases at V and 7 bases at J, leaving 5 bases unmatched. CDR1 is LGHDT and CDR2 is YNNKEL in the germline V gene (reference sequence). CDR3 length: 14 amino acids. In DNA form, the CDR3 reads TGTGCCAGCAGATCCGGGACAGGGGGAAATGAGCAGTTCTTC. Translation gives CASRSGTGGNEQFF.

This clone was observed a single time. The genes are TRBV28 and TRBJ2-7; D is perhaps TRBD2 (6 bases). The CDR3 is 18 amino acids. V was clipped by 4 bases and J by 1 base, with 23 bases between them. Germline lookup yields CDR1 MDHEN and CDR2 SYDVKM. The CDR3 region has the DNA TGTGCCAGCAGTTCCCCATGGAGGGTAGGGATTCAATCCTACGAGCAGTACTTC. It yields the protein CASSSPWRVGIQSYEQYF.

This clone was recorded once. The chain employs TRBV7-3 and TRBJ2-1; 7 nucleotides align to TRBD1. After removal of 3 bases from V and 3 bases from J, the junction contained 5 bases not matched to a gene. The CDR3 runs 15 residues. Germline-derived CDR1 and CDR2 are SGHTA and FQGTGA. CDR3 coding DNA: TGTGCCAGCAGCTTTGAAGGGGGCTTCTACAATGAGCAGTTCTTC. It codes for CASSFEGGFYNEQFF. The full variable domain, in which reference TRBV7-3 and TRBJ2-1 provide the parts outside the CDR3, is GAGVSQTPSNKVTEKGKYVELRCDPISGHTALYWYRQSLGQGPEFLIYFQGTGAADDSGLPNDRFFAVRPEGSVSTLKIQRTERGDSAVYLCASSFEGGFYNEQFFGPGTRLTVL.

The chain recombines TRBV10-3 with TRBJ2-5; TRBD2 aligns across 7 bases. Germline V lookup: CDR1 ENHRY, CDR2 SYGVKD. V trimming: 4 bases; J trimming: 4 bases; junction bases outside the gene matches: 9. The CDR3 loop spans 15 amino acids. CDR3 nucleotide sequence: TGTGCCATCAGTGCTCCGCGGGAGCCCAGAGAGACCCAGTACTTC. The encoded protein is CAISAPREPRETQYF.

The V call is TRBV19, the J call TRBJ1-2; D is perhaps TRBD1 (5 bases). CDR1 is LNHDA and CDR2 is SQIVND in the germline V gene (reference sequence). V shed 7 bases and J shed 6 bases, with 27 bases lying between them. CDR3 size: 17 residues. CDR3 region: CASTVSLGRVDPHGYTF. Written as DNA, the CDR3 is TGTGCCAGTACGGTCAGCCTGGGGCGAGTTGATCCTCATGGCTACACCTTC.

This CDR3 reads CASSVSQRGTYEQYF. In DNA form, the CDR3 reads TGTGCCAGCAGTGTGAGCCAGCGGGGCACCTACGAGCAGTACTTC. V and J are TRBV6-4 and TRBJ2-7; 7 bases align to TRBD2. With 4 bases clipped from V and 2 bases from J, the junction kept 8 bases outside the gene matches. The germline V gene has CDR1 MRHNA and CDR2 SNTAGT. CDR3 size: 15 residues.

The V call is TRBV19, the J call TRBJ2-1; TRBD2 is a possible D gene (7 bases). This CDR3 comprises 17 residues. V lost 0 bases and J 9 bases, leaving 21 bases between the germline ends. CDR1 LNHDA and CDR2 SQIVND come from the germline V gene (reference sequence). CDR3 loop: CASSIDPAGGGHGEQFF. The CDR3 nucleotides are TGTGCCAGTAGTATAGATCCCGCCGGCGGGGGACATGGTGAGCAGTTCTTC. The variable domain in full, completed from reference TRBV19 and TRBJ2-1, reads DGGITQSPKYLFRKEGQNVTLSCEQNLNHDAMYWYRQDPGQGLRLIYYSQIVNDFQKGDIAEGYSVSREKKESFPLTVTSAQKNPTAFYLCASSIDPAGGGHGEQFFGPGTRLTVL.

The rearrangement uses TRBV19 and TRBJ1-5, with unresolved D. The CDR3 consists of 14 residues. V shed 9 bases and J shed 6 bases, with 18 bases lying between them. From germline, CDR1 is LNHDA and CDR2 SQIVND (reference sequence). CDR3 loop: CASQDSYGGQPQHF. CDR3 bases: TGTGCCAGCCAAGACTCCTACGGTGGTCAGCCCCAGCATTTT.

The J gene is TRBJ2-7, the V gene TRBV29-1; tentative D call: TRBD2 (7 bases). The V and J ends lost 2 bases and 3 bases respectively, with 17 bases between them. The CDR3 has 15 residues. CDR1 and CDR2 from the germline V gene are SQVTM and ANQGSEA. CDR3: CSVERWAGDYYEQYF. The CDR3 coding sequence is TGCAGCGTTGAACGCTGGGCAGGGGACTACTACGAGCAGTACTTC.